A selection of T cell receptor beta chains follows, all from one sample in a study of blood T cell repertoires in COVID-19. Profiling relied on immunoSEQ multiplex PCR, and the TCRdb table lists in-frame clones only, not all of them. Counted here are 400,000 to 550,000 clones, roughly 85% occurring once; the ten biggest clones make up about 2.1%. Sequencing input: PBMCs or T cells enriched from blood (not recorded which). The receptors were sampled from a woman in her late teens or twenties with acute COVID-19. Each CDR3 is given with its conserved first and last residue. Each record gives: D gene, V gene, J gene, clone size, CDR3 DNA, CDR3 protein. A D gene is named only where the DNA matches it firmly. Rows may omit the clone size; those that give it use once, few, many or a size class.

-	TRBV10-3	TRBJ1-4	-	TGTGCCATCTCGAGAGCAACTAATGAAAAACTGTTTTTT	CAISRATNEKLFF
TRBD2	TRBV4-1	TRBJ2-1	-	TGCGCCAGCAGCCAAGACCAAGGGCTAGCGGGGGACAATGAGCAGTTCTTC	CASSQDQGLAGDNEQFF
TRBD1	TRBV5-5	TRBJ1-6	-	TGTGCCAGCAGCTTGGAGGGGGCGCGTAATTCACCCCTCCACTTT	CASSLEGARNSPLHF
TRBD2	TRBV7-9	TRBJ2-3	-	TGTGCCAGCAGCATGACAGGGAAGGTAGCGGGAGCGGGCGTAGATACGCAGTATTTT	CASSMTGKVAGAGVDTQYF
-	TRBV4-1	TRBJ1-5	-	TGCGCCAGCAGCCAACTGGGGGGTTCCCATAGCAATCAGCCCCAGCATTTT	CASSQLGGSHSNQPQHF
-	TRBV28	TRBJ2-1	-	TGTGCCAGCAGCGTTAGAGTGAATGAGCAGTTCTTC	CASSVRVNEQFF
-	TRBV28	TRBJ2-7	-	TGTGCCGAGCCAGACAGCAACTACGAGCAGTACTTC	CAEPDSNYEQYF
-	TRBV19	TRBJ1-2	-	TGTGCCAGTACCTCCATACAGGGCTATGGCTACACCTTC	CASTSIQGYGYTF
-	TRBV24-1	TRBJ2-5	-	TGTGCCACCAGTGCCGCCGGAGCGGGCAAAGAAGAGACCCAGTACTTC	CATSAAGAGKEETQYF
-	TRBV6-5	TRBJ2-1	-	TGTGCCAGCAGCCCGGGAGACCCACGCGATGAGCAGTTCTTC	CASSPGDPRDEQFF
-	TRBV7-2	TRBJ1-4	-	TGTGCCAGCAGCCTAATGGGAGGAAAACTGTTTTTT	CASSLMGGKLFF
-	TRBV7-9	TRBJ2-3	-	TGTGCCAGCAGCTTATCGCTAGCATCAGATACGCAGTATTTT	CASSLSLASDTQYF
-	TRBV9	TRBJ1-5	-	TGTGCCAGCAGCGTGGGGACTCATCAGCCCCAGCATTTT	CASSVGTHQPQHF
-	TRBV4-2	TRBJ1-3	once	TGTGCCAGCAGCCAAATACACGGAAACACCATATATTTT	CASSQIHGNTIYF
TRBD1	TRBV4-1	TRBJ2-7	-	TGCGCCAGCAGCCCCCGAGACAGGGTGAACTACGAGCAGTACTTC	CASSPRDRVNYEQYF
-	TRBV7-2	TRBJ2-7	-	TGTGCCAGCAGCCCAGGCTACGAGCAGTACTTC	CASSPGYEQYF
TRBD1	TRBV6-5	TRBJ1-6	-	TGTGCCAGCACCTACCTAGACAGGGTTACTTCACCCCTCCACTTT	CASTYLDRVTSPLHF
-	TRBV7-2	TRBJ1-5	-	TGTGCCAGCAGCCCCCTGGAGGATGATCAGCCCCAGCATTTT	CASSPLEDDQPQHF
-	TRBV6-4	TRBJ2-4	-	TGTGCCAGCAATAAAAAACAGAAAAACATTCAGTACTTC	CASNKKQKNIQYF
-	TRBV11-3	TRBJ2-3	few	TGTGCCAGCAGCTTAGATTCGGATACGCAGTATTTT	CASSLDSDTQYF
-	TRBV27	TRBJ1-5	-	TGTGCCAGCAGTCTCGCGGGGGCCCTCAATCAGCCCCAGCATTTT	CASSLAGALNQPQHF
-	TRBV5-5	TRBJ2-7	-	TGTGCCAGCAGCCCGGGGACATTCTCCTACGAGCAGTACTTC	CASSPGTFSYEQYF
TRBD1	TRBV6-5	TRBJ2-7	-	TGTGCCAGCAACCAGGGACAGGGGATGAGCGAGCAGTACTTC	CASNQGQGMSEQYF
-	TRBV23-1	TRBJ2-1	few	TGCGCCAGCAGTCAATCGTGGACAGACAATGAGCAGTTCTTC	CASSQSWTDNEQFF
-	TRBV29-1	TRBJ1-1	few	TGCAGCGTTGCGGTGGGCATGAACACTGAAGCTTTCTTT	CSVAVGMNTEAFF
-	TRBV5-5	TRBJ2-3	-	TGTGCCAGCAGCTTGGTGCTTAGCGTCACAGATACGCAGTATTTT	CASSLVLSVTDTQYF
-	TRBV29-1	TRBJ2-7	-	TGCAGCGTTCGCTTACTGGAAAACAGATACTACGAGCAGTACTTC	CSVRLLENRYYEQYF
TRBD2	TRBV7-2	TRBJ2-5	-	TGTGCCAGCAGCTTAGTGGCCGGGAGGGAGGAGACCCAGTACTTC	CASSLVAGREETQYF
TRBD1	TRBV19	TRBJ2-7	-	TGTGCCACCCCCGGGCAGGGACAGGGTTCCGAGCAGTACTTC	CATPGQGQGSEQYF
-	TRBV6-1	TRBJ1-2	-	TGTGCCAGCAGTGAAGGTCCAGGGATCTATGGCTACACCTTC	CASSEGPGIYGYTF
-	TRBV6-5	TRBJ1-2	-	TGTGCCAGCGGAGGAGGTAATGGCTACACCTTC	CASGGGNGYTF
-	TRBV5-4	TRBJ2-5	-	TGTGCCAGCAGCTTGGGAGGGGGGGCCCGAGAGACCCAGTACTTC	CASSLGGGARETQYF
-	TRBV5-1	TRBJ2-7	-	TGCGCCAGCAGCTTGAATACCCCCGGAGGGTACGAGCAGTACTTC	CASSLNTPGGYEQYF
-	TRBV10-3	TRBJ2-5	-	TGTGCCACAACTACCGGGACACACCAAGAGACCCAGTACTTC	CATTTGTHQETQYF
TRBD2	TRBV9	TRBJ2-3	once	TGTGCCAGCAGCGTAGCTGCGGGGGAGTCTAGCACAGATACGCAGTATTTT	CASSVAAGESSTDTQYF
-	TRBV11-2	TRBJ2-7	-	TGTGCCAGCAGCTCAGGACAGCCGGAGTCCGAGCAGTACTTC	CASSSGQPESEQYF
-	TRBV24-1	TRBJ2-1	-	TGTGCCACCAGTGACCCTTGGTTGAGTGAGCAGTTCTTC	CATSDPWLSEQFF
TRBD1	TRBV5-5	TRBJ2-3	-	TGTGCCAGCAGGACAGGGGGAGATACGCAGTATTTT	CASRTGGDTQYF
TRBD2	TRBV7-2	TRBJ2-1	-	TGTGCCAGCAGCCCTGGGACTAGCGGGAGCGTCAACAATGAGCAGTTCTTC	CASSPGTSGSVNNEQFF
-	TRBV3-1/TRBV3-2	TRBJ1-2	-	TGTGCCAGCAGCCCCGTCGACAGACCCTATGGCTACACCTTC	CASSPVDRPYGYTF
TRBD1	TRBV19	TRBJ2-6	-	TGTGCCAGTAAGAGAGGACAGGGTCAATCTGGGGCCAACGTCCTGACTTTC	CASKRGQGQSGANVLTF
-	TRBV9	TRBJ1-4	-	TGTGCCAGCAGCGTTTCTCCACAGCATAATGAAAAACTGTTTTTT	CASSVSPQHNEKLFF
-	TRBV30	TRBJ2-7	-	TGTGCCTGGAGTGACTGGAGGACGGAAAAGTTTTACGAGCAGTACTTC	CAWSDWRTEKFYEQYF
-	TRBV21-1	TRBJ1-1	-	TGTGCCAGCAGCAAATTCGGGGTATCCGAAGCTTTCTTT	CASSKFGVSEAFF
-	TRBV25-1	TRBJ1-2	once	TGTGCCAGTGAGGGGGGGTCTTACGGCTACACCTTC	CASEGGSYGYTF
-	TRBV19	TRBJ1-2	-	TGTGCCAGTAGTATAAGGGAGCATAACTATGGCTACACCTTC	CASSIREHNYGYTF
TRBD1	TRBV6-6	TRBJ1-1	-	TGTGCCAGCAGGGGGACAGGGGATTGGACTGAAGCTTTCTTT	CASRGTGDWTEAFF
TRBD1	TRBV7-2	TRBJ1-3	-	TGTGCCAGCAGCAAAATATTGGGACCAGGGGGCAGGGACACCATATATTTT	CASSKILGPGGRDTIYF
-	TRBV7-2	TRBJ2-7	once	TGTGCCAGCAGCTTATCCGCGACAGTCTTATCCTACGAGCAGTACTTC	CASSLSATVLSYEQYF
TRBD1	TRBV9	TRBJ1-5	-	TGTGCCAGCAGCCCCCAGGGACAGCCCGGGAGTCAGCCCCAGCATTTT	CASSPQGQPGSQPQHF
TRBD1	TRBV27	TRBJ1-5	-	TGTGCCAGCGGTAATGACAGGGGGGTAAATCAGCCCCAGCATTTT	CASGNDRGVNQPQHF
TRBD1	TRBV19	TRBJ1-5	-	TGTGCCAGTAGTCCGGGACAGGGCACTTATCAGCCCCAGCATTTT	CASSPGQGTYQPQHF
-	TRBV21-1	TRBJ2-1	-	TGTGCCAGCAGCAGCAAAAGGTCCCCGGGACAGAGCTCCTACAATGAGCAGTTCTTC	CASSSKRSPGQSSYNEQFF
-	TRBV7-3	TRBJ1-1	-	TGTGCCAGCAGCCCCCGGGGAGGAATGAACACTGAAGCTTTCTTT	CASSPRGGMNTEAFF
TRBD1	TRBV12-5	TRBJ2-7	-	TGTGCTAGTGGAAAACAGGGGCCCTACGAGCAGTACTTC	CASGKQGPYEQYF
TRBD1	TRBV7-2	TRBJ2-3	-	TGTGCCAGCAGCCCCCGGGACAGGACGAAATCCCCAACGCAGTATTTT	CASSPRDRTKSPTQYF
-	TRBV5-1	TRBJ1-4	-	TGCGCCAGCAGCTGGAACAGAGCAACTAATGAAAAACTGTTTTTT	CASSWNRATNEKLFF
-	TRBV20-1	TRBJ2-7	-	TGCAGTGCTAGTATCGCTAGCAGGTACGAGCAGTACTTC	CSASIASRYEQYF
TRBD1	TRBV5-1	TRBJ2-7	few	TGCGCCAGCAGCTTCCGGGACAGGGGGTACGAGCAGTACTTC	CASSFRDRGYEQYF
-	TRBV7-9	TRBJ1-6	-	TGTGCCAGCAGCCCTAGCCTCGGTCATAATTCACCCCTCCACTTT	CASSPSLGHNSPLHF